The 12 T cell receptor beta chains below all came from one sample that was sequenced in a study of siplizumab effects on memory and regulatory T cells. Sequenced by immunoSEQ multiplex PCR; TCRdb stores in-frame clones only, minus some. The sample consists of 85,000 to 95,000 clones, around 94% of them appearing once. The sequencing sample was made of non-Treg CD4+ T cells sorted from blood. These receptors all stem from a human donor in good health.

The genes are TRBV7-9 and TRBJ2-7, with D perhaps being TRBD1 or TRBD2 (6 bases each). Germline V gives CDR1 SEHNR, CDR2 FQNEAQ (reference sequence). The CDR3 sequence is 15 residues long. Trimming took off 1 base at V and 3 bases at J, with 13 bases between the two ends. Written as DNA, the CDR3 is TGTGCCAGCAGCTTAGAGGGGGGACCGAGCTACGAGCAGTACTTC. Translation gives CASSLEGGPSYEQYF.

The chain couples TRBV5-1 to TRBJ1-5; the D gene is possibly TRBD1 (5 bases). Trimming removed 0 bases from V and 10 bases from J, with 11 bases in between. Germline CDR1 SGHRS, CDR2 YFSETQ. The length of the CDR3 is 13 residues. CDR3 DNA sequence: TGCGCCAGCAGCTTGGAGGGACGTGCTCCCCAGCATTTT. Its protein is CASSLEGRAPQHF.

The gene calls are TRBV19 and TRBJ1-1; D not certain. Germline V lookup: CDR1 LNHDA, CDR2 SQIVND (reference sequence). The germline V and J ends were trimmed by 4 bases and 9 bases, with 12 bases remaining between them. CDR3 length: 12 residues. The CDR3 sequence is CASSKSFGKAFF. The DNA of the CDR3 is TGTGCCAGTAGTAAGTCTTTCGGGAAAGCTTTCTTT.

The chain couples TRBV4-2 to TRBJ1-1, with TRBD1 identical over 8 bases. Germline-derived CDR1 and CDR2 are LGHNA and YNFKEQ. The CDR3 sequence is 18 residues long. J was trimmed by 4 bases and V by 6 bases; bases with no gene match: 19. The CDR3 here is CASRLLGGDRRGSTEAFF. Written as DNA, the CDR3 is TGTGCCAGCAGACTACTGGGAGGGGACAGGAGAGGTAGCACTGAAGCTTTCTTT.

The chain is built from TRBV7-9 and TRBJ2-7; TRBD2 matches 10 bases. From germline, CDR1 is SEHNR and CDR2 FQNEAQ (reference sequence). V gave up 1 base and J gave up 13 bases; unmatched junction bases: 7. The CDR3 loop spans 13 amino acids. The CDR3 bases are TGTGCCAGCAGCTTAGAGCTAGCGGGAGATCTTTACTTC. Residues: CASSLELAGDLYF.

V is TRBV2 and J is TRBJ2-4; 8 bases fit TRBD1. The germline gives CDR1 SNHLY, CDR2 FYNNEI. The CDR3 contains 13 residues. After removal of 4 bases from V and 8 bases from J, the junction contained 4 bases not matched to a gene. The CDR3 reads CASSAGTGYIQYF. For the CDR3, the DNA is TGTGCCAGCAGTGCGGGGACAGGATACATTCAGTACTTC.

This clone has only one observation. V and J are TRBV30 and TRBJ2-6; possible D gene TRBD1, 6 bases. Germline CDR1 and CDR2: GTSNPN and SVGIG (reference sequence). The length of the CDR3 is 16 residues. V was clipped by 0 bases and J by 4 bases, with 13 bases between them. The CDR3 DNA sequence: TGTGCCTGGAGTGTACAGGGTGGGTTCGGGGCCAACGTCCTGACTTTC. It codes for CAWSVQGGFGANVLTF.

This sequence joins TRBV6-6 and TRBJ1-1; 8 bases fit TRBD1. The CDR3 length is 14 residues. With 7 bases clipped from V and 11 bases from J, the junction kept 15 bases outside the gene matches. CDR1 is MNHNY, CDR2 SVGAGI, per germline (reference sequence). The CDR3 protein is CASTYTGQGGVAFF. Here the CDR3 DNA reads TGTGCCAGCACCTACACTGGACAGGGTGGTGTGGCTTTCTTT.

The gene calls are TRBV19 and TRBJ2-2; 11 bases match TRBD2. V was clipped by 4 bases and J by 6 bases; unmatched bases: 7. Germline V gene data show CDR1 as LNHDA and CDR2 as SQIVND (reference sequence). CDR3 length equals 16 residues. CDR3 sequence reads: CASSTGLAGGPGELFF. The CDR3 bases are TGTGCCAGTAGTACGGGTCTAGCGGGGGGCCCCGGGGAGCTGTTTTTT.

This chain uses TRBV11-2 with TRBJ2-7; 10 bases line up with TRBD2. CDR3 size: 19 residues. In germline, CDR1 is SGHAT, CDR2 FQNNGV. V dropped 1 base and J dropped 3; count of bases not matched to a gene: 15. The CDR3 coding sequence is TGTGCCAGCAGCTTAGTCAAGGCTAGCGGGAGTTTTAGCGTCTACGAGCAGTACTTC. Protein: CASSLVKASGSFSVYEQYF.

A few counts support this clone. The rearrangement links TRBV9 to TRBJ1-6; 8 nucleotides match TRBD1. CDR1 is SGDLS and CDR2 is YYNGEE in the germline V gene. This CDR3 has 12 amino acids. V lost 3 bases and J lost 13; bases outside the gene matches: 3. CDR3 DNA: TGTGCCAGCAGCGCAGACAGGGGCCCCCTCCACTTT. Encoded protein: CASSADRGPLHF.

In this sample, this clone turned up once. CDR3 sequence reads: CASSKTGRFYNSPLHF. CDR3 DNA: TGTGCCAGTAGCAAGACAGGGAGGTTTTATAATTCACCCCTCCACTTT. This chain joins TRBV19 and TRBJ1-6, with 7 nucleotides matching TRBD1. There are 16 residues in the CDR3. The trim removed 6 bases at V and 4 bases at J, leaving 9 bases unmatched. Germline V CDR1 and CDR2: LNHDA, SQIVND (reference sequence).